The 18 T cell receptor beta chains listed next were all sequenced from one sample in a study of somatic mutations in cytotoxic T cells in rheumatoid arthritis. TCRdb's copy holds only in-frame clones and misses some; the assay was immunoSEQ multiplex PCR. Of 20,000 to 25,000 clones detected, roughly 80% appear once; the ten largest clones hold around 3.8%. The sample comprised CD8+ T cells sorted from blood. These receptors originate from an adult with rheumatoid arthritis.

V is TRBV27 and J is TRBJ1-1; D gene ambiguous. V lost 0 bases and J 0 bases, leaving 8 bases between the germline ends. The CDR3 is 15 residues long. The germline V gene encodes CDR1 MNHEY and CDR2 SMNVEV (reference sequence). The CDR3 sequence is CASSLSASMNTEAFF. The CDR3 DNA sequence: TGTGCCAGCAGTTTATCGGCTTCCATGAACACTGAAGCTTTCTTT.

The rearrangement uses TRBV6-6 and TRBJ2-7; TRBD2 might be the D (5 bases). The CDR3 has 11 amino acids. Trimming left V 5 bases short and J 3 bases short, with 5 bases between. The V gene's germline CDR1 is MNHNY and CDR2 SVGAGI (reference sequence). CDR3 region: CASSRGYEQYF. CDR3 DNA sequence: TGTGCCAGCAGTCGGGGCTACGAGCAGTACTTC.

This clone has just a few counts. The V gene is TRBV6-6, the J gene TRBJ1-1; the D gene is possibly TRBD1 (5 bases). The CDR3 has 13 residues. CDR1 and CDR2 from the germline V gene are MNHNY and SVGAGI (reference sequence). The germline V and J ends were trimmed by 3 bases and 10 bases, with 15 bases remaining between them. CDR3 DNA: TGTGCCAGCAGTTATATGGGGCGGGAGGGAGCTTTCTTT. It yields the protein CASSYMGREGAFF.

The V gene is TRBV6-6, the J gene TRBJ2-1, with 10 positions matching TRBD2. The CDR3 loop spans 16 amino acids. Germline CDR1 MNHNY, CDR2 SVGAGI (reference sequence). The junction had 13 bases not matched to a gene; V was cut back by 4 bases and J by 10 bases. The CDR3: CASSSNLSPSGGEQFF. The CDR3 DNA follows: TGTGCCAGCAGTTCCAACCTAAGTCCTAGCGGGGGCGAGCAGTTCTTC.

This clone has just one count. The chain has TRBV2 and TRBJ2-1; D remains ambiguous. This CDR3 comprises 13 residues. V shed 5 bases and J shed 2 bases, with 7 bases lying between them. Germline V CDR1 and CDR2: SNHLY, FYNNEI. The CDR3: CASSPSAYNEQFF. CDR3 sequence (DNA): TGTGCCAGCAGTCCGTCCGCCTACAATGAGCAGTTCTTC.

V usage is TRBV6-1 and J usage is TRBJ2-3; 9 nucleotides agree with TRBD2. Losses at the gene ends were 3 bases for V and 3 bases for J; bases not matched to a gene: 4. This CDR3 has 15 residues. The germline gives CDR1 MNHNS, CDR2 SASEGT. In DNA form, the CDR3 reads TGTGCCAGCAGTGACCAGCGGGGGGATACAGATACGCAGTATTTT. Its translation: CASSDQRGDTDTQYF.

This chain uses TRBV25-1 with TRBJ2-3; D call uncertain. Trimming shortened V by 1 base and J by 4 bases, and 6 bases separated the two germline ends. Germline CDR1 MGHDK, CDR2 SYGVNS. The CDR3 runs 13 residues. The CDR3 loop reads CASSESAADTQYF. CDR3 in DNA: TGTGCCAGCAGTGAATCCGCTGCAGATACGCAGTATTTT.

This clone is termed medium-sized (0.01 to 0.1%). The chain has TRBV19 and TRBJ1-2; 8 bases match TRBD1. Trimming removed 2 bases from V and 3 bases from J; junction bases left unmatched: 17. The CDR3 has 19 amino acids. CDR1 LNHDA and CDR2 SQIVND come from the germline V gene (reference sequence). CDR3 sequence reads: CASSIYGNEETGVDYGYTF. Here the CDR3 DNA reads TGTGCCAGTAGTATATATGGTAATGAGGAGACAGGGGTCGACTATGGCTACACCTTC.

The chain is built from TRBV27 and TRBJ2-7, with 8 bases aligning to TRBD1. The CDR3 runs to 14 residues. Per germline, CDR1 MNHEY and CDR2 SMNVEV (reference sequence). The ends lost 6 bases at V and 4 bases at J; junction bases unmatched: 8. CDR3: CASRIRTGNYEQYF. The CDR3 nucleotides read TGTGCCAGCAGGATCCGGACAGGGAATTACGAGCAGTACTTC.

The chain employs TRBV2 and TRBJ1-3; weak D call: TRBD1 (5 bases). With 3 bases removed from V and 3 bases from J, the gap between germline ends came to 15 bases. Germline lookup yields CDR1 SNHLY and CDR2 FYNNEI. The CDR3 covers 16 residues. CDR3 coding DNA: TGTGCCAGCAGTGACCCCCGGGGCCTCTATGGAAACACCATATATTTT. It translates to CASSDPRGLYGNTIYF. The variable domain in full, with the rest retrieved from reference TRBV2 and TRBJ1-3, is EPEVTQTPSHQVTQMGQEVILRCVPISNHLYFYWYRQILGQKVEFLVSFYNNEISEKSEIFDDQFSVERPDGSNFTLKIRSTKLEDSAMYFCASSDPRGLYGNTIYFGEGSWLTVV.

The CDR3 DNA reads TGTGCCAGCAGCGTTAGCGGGGGGTTACACAATGAGCAGTTCTTC. Its protein is CASSVSGGLHNEQFF. The chain carries TRBV7-6 and TRBJ2-1, with 10 bases lining up with TRBD2. This CDR3 region has 15 residues. Per the germline V gene, CDR1 is SGHVS and CDR2 is FNYEAQ. Losses at the gene ends were 5 bases for V and 5 bases for J; bases not matched to a gene: 6.

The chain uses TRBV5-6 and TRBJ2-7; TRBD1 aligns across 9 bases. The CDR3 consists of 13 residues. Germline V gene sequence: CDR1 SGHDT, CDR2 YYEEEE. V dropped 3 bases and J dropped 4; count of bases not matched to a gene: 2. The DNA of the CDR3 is TGTGCCAGCAGCTGGGACAGGGATTACGAGCAGTACTTC. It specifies CASSWDRDYEQYF. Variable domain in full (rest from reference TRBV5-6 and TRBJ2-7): DAGVTQSPTHLIKTRGQQVTLRCSPKSGHDTVSWYQQALGQGPQFIFQYYEEEERQRGNFPDRFSGHQFPNYSSELNVNALLLGDSALYLCASSWDRDYEQYFGPGTRLTVT.

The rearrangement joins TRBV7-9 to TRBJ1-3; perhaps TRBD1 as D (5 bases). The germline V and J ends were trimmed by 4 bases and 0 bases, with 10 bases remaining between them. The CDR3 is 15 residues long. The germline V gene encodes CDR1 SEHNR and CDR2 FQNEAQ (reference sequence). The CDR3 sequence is CASSSSTVSGNTIYF. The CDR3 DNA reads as TGTGCCAGCAGCTCCTCGACAGTCTCTGGAAACACCATATATTTT.

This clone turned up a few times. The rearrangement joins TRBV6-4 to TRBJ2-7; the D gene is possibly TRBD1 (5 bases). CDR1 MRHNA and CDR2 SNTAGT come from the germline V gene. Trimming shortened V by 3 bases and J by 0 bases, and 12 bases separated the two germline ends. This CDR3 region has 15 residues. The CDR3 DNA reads TGTGCCAGCAGTGAAGGGGCAGGCGCCTCCTACGAGCAGTACTTC. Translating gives CASSEGAGASYEQYF.

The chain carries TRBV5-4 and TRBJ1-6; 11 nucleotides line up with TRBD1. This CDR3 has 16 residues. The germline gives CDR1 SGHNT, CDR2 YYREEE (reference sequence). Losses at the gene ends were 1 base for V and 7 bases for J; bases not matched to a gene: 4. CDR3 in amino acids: CASSLSGQGGNSPLHF. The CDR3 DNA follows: TGTGCCAGCAGCTTGTCGGGACAGGGGGGAAATTCACCCCTCCACTTT.

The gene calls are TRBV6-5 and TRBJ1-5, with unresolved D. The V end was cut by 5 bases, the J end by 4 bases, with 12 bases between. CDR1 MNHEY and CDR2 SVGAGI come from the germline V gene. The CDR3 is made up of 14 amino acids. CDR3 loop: CASSPGRRNQPQHF. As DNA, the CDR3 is TGTGCCAGCAGTCCCGGACGGAGAAATCAGCCCCAGCATTTT.

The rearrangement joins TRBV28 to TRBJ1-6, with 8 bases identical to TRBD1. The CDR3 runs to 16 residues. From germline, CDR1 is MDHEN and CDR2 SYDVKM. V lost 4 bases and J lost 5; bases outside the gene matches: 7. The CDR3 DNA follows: TGTGCCAGCAGTTATTTTGTGGGACAGGATAATTCACCCCTCCACTTT. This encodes CASSYFVGQDNSPLHF.

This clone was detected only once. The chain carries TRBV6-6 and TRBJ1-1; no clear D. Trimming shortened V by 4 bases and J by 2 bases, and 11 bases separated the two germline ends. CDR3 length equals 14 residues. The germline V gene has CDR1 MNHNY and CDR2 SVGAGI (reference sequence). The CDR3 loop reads CASSSAGLNTEAFF. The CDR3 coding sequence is TGTGCCAGCAGTTCGGCAGGACTAAACACTGAAGCTTTCTTT.